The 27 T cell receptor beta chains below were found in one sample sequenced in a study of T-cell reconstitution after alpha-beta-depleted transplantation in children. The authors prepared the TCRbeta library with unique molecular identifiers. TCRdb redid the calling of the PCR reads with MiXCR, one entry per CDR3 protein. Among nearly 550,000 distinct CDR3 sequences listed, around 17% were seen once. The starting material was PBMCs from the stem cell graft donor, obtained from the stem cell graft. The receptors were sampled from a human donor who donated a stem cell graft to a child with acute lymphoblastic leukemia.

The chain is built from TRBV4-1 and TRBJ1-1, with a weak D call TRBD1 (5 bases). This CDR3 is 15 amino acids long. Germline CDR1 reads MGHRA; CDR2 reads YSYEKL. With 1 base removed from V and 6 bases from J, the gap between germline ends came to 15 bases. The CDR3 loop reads CASSQASGLRPEAFF. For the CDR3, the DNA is TGCGCCAGCAGCCAAGCATCAGGGCTTAGGCCTGAAGCTTTCTTT.

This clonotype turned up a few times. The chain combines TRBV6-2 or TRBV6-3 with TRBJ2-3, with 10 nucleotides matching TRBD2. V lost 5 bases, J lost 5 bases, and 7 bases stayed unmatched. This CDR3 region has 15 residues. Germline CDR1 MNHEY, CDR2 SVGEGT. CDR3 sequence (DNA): TGTGCCAGCAGTCGTCTAGCGGGAGTAGGAGATACGCAGTATTTT. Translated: CASSRLAGVGDTQYF.

The CDR3 coding sequence is TGCAGTGCTGCCGGGACAGATGATCAGCCCCAGCATTTT. Translation gives CSAAGTDDQPQHF. The chain recombines TRBV20-1 with TRBJ1-5; 7 nucleotides match TRBD1. The CDR3 is made up of 13 amino acids. Germline lookup yields CDR1 DFQATT and CDR2 SNEGSKA (reference sequence). J lost 5 bases, V lost 5 bases, and 6 bases had no gene match.

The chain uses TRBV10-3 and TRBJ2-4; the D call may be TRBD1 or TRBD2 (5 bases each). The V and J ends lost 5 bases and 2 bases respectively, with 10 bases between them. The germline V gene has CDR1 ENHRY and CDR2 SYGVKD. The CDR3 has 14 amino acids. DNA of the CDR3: TGTGCCATCAGTCGGGGCATTACCAAAAACATTCAGTACTTC. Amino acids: CAISRGITKNIQYF.

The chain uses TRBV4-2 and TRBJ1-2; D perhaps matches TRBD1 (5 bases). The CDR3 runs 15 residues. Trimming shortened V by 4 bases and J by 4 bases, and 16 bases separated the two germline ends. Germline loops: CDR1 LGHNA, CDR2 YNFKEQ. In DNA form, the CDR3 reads TGTGCCAGCAGCCCCGCTGCGACAGCCGGCTATGGCTACACCTTC. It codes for CASSPAATAGYGYTF.

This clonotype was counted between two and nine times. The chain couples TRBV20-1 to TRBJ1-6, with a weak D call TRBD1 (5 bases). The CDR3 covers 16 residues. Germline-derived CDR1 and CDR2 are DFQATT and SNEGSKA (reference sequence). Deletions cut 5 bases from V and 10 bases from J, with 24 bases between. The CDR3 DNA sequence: TGCAGTGCTCGGCTGAGGGGCCCCCGAGGTGGATCACCCCTCCACTTT. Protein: CSARLRGPRGGSPLHF.

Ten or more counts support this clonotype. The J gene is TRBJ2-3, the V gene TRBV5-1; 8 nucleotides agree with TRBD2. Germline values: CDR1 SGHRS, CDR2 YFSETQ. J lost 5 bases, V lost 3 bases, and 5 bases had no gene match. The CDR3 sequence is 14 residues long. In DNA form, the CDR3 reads TGCGCCAGCAGCTATGTAGCGGGAAAAGATACGCAGTATTTT. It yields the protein CASSYVAGKDTQYF. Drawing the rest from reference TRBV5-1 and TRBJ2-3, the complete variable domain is KAGVTQTPRYLIKTRGQQVTLSCSPISGHRSVSWYQQTPGQGLQFLFEYFSETQRNKGNFPGRFSGRQFSNSRSEMNVSTLELGDSALYLCASSYVAGKDTQYFGPGTRLTVL.

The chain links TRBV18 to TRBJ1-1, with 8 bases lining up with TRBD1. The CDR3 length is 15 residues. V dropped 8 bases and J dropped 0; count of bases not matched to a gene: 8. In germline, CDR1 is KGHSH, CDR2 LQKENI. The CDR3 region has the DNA TGTGCCAGCAGCCCTCAGGGGGCGTTGAACACTGAAGCTTTCTTT. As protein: CASSPQGALNTEAFF.

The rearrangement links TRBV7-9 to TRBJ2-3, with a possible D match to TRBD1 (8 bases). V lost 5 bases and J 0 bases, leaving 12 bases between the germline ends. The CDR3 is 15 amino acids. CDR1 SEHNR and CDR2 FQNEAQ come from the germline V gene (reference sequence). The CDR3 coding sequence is TGTGCCAGCAGCCTACAGGGGGGGAGCACAGATACGCAGTATTTT. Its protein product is CASSLQGGSTDTQYF.

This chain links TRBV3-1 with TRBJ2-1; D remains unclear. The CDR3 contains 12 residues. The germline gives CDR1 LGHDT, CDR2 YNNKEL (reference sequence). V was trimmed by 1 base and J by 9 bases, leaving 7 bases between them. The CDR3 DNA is TGTGCCAGCAGCCAAGTTTCGGGTGAGCAGTTCTTC. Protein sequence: CASSQVSGEQFF.

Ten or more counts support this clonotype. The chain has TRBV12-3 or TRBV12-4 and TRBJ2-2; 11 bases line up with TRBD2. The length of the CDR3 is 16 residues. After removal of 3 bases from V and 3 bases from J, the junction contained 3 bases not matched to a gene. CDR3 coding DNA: TGTGCCAGCAGTTTCCGACTAGCGGGATACACCGGGGAGCTGTTTTTT. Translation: CASSFRLAGYTGELFF.

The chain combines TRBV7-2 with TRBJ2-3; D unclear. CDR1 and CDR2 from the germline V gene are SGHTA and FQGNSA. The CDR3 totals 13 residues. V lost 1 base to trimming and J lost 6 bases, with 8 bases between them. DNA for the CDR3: TGTGCCAGCAGCTTAGACAGACTGGATACGCAGTATTTT. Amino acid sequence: CASSLDRLDTQYF.

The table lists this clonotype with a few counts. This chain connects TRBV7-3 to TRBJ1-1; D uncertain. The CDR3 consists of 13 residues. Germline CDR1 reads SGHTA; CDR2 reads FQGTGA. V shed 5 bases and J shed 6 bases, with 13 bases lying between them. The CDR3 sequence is CASSPRTLSEAFF. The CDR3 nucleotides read TGTGCCAGCAGCCCCCGGACCCTCTCTGAAGCTTTCTTT.

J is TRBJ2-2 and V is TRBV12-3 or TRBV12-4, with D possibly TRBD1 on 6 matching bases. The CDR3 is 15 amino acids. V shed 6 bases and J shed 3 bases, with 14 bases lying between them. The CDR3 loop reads CASSHTGSHTGELFF. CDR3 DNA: TGTGCCAGCAGCCACACAGGGTCTCACACCGGGGAGCTGTTTTTT.

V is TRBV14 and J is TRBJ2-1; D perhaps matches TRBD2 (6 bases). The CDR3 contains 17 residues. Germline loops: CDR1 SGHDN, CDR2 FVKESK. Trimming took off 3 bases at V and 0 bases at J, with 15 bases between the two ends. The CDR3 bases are TGTGCCAGCAGCCAGGGGGTAGCGGCGTCCTCCTACAATGAGCAGTTCTTC. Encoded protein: CASSQGVAASSYNEQFF. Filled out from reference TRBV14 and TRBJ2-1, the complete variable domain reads EAGVTQFPSHSVIEKGQTVTLRCDPISGHDNLYWYRRVMGKEIKFLLHFVKESKQDESGMPNNRFLAERTGGTYSTLKVQPAELEDSGVYFCASSQGVAASSYNEQFFGPGTRLTVL.

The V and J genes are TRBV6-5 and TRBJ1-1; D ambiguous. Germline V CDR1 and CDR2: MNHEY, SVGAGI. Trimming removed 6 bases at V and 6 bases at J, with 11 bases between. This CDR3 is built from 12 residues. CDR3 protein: CASSTEFAEAFF. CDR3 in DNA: TGTGCCAGCAGCACAGAGTTCGCTGAAGCTTTCTTT.

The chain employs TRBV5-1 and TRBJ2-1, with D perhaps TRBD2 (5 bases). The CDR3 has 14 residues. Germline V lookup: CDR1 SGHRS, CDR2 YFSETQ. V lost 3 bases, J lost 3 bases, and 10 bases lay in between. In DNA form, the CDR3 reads TGCGCCAGCAGCTCCCCGGGGAGCTACAATGAGCAGTTCTTC. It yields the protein CASSSPGSYNEQFF.

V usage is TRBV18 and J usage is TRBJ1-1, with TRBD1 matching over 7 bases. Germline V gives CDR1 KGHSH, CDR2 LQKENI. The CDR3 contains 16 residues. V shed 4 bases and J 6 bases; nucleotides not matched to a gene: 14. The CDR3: CASSRIGGFRRAEAFF. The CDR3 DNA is TGTGCCAGCTCACGTATAGGGGGCTTCAGGCGAGCTGAAGCTTTCTTT. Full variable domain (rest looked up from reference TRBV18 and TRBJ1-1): NAGVMQNPRHLVRRRGQEARLRCSPMKGHSHVYWYRQLPEEGLKFMVYLQKENIIDESGMPKERFSAEFPKEGPSILRIQQVVRGDSAAYFCASSRIGGFRRAEAFFGQGTRLTVV.

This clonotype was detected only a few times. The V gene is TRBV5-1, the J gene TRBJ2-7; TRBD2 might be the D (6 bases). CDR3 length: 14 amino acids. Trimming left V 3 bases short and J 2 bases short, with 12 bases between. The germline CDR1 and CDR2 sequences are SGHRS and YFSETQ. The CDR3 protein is CASSSSESPYEQYF. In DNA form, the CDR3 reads TGCGCCAGCAGCTCTAGCGAATCACCCTACGAGCAGTACTTC. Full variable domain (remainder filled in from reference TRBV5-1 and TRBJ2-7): KAGVTQTPRYLIKTRGQQVTLSCSPISGHRSVSWYQQTPGQGLQFLFEYFSETQRNKGNFPGRFSGRQFSNSRSEMNVSTLELGDSALYLCASSSSESPYEQYFGPGTRLTVT.

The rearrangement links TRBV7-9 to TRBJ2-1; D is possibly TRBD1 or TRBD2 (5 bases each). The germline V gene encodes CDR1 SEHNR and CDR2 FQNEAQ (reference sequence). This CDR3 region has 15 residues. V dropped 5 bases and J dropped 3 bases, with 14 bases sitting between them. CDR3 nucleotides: TGTGCCAGCAGCACAGGAAGCGGCTACTACAATGAGCAGTTCTTC. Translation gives CASSTGSGYYNEQFF.

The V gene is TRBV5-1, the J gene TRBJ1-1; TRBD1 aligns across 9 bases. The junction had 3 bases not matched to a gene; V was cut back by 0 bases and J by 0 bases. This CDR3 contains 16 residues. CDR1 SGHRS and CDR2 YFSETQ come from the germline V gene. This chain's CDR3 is CASSLGTGALNTEAFF. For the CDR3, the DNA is TGCGCCAGCAGCTTGGGGACAGGGGCCCTGAACACTGAAGCTTTCTTT.

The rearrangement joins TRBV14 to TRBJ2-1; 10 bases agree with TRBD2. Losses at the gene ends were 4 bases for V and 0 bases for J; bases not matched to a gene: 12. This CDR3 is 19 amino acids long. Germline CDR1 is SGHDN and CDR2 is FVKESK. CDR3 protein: CASSPPLLSGRYSYNEQFF. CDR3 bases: TGTGCCAGCAGCCCCCCGTTACTTAGCGGGAGGTACTCCTACAATGAGCAGTTCTTC.

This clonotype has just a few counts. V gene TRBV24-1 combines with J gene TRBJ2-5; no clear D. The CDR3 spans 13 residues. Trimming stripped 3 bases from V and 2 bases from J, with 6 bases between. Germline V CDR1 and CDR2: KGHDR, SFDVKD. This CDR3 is CATSDARQETQYF. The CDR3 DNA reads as TGTGCCACCAGTGATGCTCGACAAGAGACCCAGTACTTC.

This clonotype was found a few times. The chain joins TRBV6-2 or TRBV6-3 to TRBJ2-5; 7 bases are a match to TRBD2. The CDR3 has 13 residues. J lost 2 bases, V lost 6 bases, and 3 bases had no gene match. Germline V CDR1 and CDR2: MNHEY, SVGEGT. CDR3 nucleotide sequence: TGTGCCAGCAGCCAAGCGGGGCAAGAGACCCAGTACTTC. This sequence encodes CASSQAGQETQYF.

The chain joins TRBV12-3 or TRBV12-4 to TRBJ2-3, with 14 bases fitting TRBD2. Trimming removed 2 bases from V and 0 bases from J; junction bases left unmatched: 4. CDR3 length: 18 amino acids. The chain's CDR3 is CASSLSGLAGDSTDTQYF. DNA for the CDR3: TGTGCCAGCAGTTTATCGGGACTAGCGGGAGACAGCACAGATACGCAGTATTTT.

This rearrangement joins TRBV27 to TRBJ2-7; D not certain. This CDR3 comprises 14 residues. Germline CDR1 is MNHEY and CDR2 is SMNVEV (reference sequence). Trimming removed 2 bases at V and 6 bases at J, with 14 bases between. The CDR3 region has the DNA TGTGCCAGCAGTTTACGACTCCCTGTCGGCGAGCAGTACTTC. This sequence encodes CASSLRLPVGEQYF.

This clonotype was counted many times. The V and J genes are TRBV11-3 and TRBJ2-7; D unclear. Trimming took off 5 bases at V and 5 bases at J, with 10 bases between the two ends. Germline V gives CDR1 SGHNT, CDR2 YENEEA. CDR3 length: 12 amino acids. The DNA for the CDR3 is TGTGCCAGCAGCATCGGACGGGACGAGCAGTACTTC. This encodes CASSIGRDEQYF.